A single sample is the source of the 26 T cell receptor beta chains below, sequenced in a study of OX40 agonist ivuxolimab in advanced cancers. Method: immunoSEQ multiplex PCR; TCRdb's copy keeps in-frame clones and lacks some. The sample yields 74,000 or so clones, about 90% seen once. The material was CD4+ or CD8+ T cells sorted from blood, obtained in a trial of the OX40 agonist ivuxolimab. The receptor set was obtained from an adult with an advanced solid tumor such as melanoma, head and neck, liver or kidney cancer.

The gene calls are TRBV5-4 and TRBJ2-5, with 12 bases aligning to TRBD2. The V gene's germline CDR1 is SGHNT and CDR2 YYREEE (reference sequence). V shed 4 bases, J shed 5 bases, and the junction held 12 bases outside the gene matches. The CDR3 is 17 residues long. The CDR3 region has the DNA TGTGCCAGCAGCCTCGGATTCCTAGCGGGGGGGAAGGAGACCCAGTACTTC. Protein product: CASSLGFLAGGKETQYF.

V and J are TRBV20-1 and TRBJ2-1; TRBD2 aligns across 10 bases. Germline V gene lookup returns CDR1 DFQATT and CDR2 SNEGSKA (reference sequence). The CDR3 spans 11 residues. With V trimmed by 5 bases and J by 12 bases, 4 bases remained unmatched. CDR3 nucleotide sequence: TGCAGTGCTTCGAGACTAGCGGGGCAGTTCTTC. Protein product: CSASRLAGQFF.

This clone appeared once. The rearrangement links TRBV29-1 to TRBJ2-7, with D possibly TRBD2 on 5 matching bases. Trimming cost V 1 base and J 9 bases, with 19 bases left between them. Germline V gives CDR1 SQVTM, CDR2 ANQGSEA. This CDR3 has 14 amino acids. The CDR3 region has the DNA TGCAGCGTTGAAGGACGGGGTCAGCTCAAGGTGCAGTACTTC. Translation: CSVEGRGQLKVQYF.

CDR3 nucleotide sequence: TGTGCCAGCTCACCGCTCACTAAGGATGGTTACGATGAGCAGTTCTTC. Its protein product is CASSPLTKDGYDEQFF. V gene TRBV18 combines with J gene TRBJ2-1; the D is unclear. Germline-derived CDR1 and CDR2 are KGHSH and LQKENI. The V and J ends lost 3 bases and 8 bases respectively, with 20 bases between them. This CDR3 contains 16 residues.

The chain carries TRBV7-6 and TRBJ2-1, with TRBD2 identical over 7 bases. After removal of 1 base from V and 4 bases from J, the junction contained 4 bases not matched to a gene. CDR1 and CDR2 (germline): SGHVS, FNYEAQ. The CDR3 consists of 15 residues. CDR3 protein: CASSLDISGYNEQFF. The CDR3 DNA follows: TGTGCCAGCAGCTTAGATATTAGCGGGTACAATGAGCAGTTCTTC.

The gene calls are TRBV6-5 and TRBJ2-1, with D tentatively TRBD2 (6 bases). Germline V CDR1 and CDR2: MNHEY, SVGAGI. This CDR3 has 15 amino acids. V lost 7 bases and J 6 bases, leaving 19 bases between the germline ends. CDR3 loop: CASTRSGLGLNEQFF. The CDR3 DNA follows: TGTGCCAGCACCCGGTCGGGACTGGGGCTCAATGAGCAGTTCTTC.

The CDR3 sequence is CASRPWASTDTQYF. In nucleotides, the CDR3 is TGCGCCAGCAGACCGTGGGCCAGCACAGATACGCAGTATTTT. V is TRBV5-1 and J is TRBJ2-3; no clear D gene. The V end was cut by 5 bases, the J end by 0 bases, with 10 bases between. This CDR3 has 14 residues. Germline-derived CDR1 and CDR2 are SGHRS and YFSETQ.

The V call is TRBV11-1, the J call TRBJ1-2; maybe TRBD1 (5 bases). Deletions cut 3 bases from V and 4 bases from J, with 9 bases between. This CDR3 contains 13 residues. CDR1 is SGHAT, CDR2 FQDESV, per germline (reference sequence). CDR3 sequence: CASSLDTVYGYTF. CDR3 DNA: TGTGCCAGCAGCTTGGACACTGTCTATGGCTACACCTTC.

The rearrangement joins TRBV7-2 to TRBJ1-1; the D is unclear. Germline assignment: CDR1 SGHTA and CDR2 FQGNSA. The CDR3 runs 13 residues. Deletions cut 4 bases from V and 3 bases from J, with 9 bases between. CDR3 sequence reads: CASSSFVYTEAFF. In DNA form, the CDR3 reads TGTGCCAGCAGCTCATTTGTGTACACTGAAGCTTTCTTT. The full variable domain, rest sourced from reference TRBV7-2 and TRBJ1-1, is GAGVSQSPSNKVTEKGKDVELRCDPISGHTALYWYRQSLGQGLEFLIYFQGNSAPDKSGLPSDRFSAERTGGSVSTLTIQRTQQEDSAVYLCASSSFVYTEAFFGQGTRLTVV.

DNA for the CDR3: TGCGCCAGCAGCGTGGGACCGTTCTCCTACGAGCAGTACTTC. It is translated as CASSVGPFSYEQYF. The rearrangement uses TRBV5-1 and TRBJ2-7, with D perhaps assigned TRBD1 or TRBD2 (5 bases each). CDR1 is SGHRS and CDR2 is YFSETQ in the germline V gene. The CDR3 consists of 14 residues. V gave up 4 bases and J gave up 0 bases, with 11 bases separating them.

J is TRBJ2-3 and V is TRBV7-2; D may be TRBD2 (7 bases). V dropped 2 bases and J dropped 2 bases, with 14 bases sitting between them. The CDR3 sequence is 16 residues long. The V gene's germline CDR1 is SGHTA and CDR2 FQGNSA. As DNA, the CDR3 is TGTGCCAGCAGCTTATCCTCGGCGGGGGCCACAGATACGCAGTATTTT. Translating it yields CASSLSSAGATDTQYF.

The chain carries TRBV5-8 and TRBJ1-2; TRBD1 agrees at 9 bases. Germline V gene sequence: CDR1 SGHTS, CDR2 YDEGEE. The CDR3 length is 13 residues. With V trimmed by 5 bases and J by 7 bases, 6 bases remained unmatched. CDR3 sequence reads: CASRYTGGLGYTF. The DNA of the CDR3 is TGTGCCAGCAGGTACACAGGGGGCCTTGGCTACACCTTC.

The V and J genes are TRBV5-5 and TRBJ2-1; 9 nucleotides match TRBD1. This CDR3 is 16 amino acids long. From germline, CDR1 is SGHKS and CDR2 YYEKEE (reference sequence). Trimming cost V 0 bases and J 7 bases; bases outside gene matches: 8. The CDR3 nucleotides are TGTGCCAGCAGCTTGGCGGGACAGGGATCGTGGAATGAGCAGTTCTTC. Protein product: CASSLAGQGSWNEQFF.

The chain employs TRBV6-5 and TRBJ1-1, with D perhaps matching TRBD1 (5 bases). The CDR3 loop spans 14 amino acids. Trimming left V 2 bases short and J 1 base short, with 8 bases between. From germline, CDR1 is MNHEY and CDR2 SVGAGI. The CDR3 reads CASSYRGWNTEAFF. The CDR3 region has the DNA TGTGCCAGCAGTTACAGGGGCTGGAACACTGAAGCTTTCTTT.

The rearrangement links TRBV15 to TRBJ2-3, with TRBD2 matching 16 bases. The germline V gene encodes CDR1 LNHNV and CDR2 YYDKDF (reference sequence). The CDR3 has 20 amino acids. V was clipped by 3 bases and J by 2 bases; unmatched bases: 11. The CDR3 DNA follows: TGTGCCACCAGCAGTGACAAGGGACTAGCGGGAGGGCCTAACACAGATACGCAGTATTTT. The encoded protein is CATSSDKGLAGGPNTDTQYF.

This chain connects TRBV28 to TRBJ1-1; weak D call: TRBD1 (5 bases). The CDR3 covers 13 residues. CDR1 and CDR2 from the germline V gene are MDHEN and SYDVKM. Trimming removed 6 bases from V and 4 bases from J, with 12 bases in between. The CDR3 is CASSRTGVTEAFF. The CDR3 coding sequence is TGTGCCAGCAGCCGGACGGGGGTCACTGAAGCTTTCTTT.

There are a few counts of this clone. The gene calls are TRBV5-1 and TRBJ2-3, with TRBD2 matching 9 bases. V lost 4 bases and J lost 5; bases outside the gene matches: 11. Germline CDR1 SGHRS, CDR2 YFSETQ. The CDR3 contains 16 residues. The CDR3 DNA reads TGCGCCAGCAGCCTTAGCGGGGGAGGGGGCAGAGATACGCAGTATTTT. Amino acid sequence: CASSLSGGGGRDTQYF.

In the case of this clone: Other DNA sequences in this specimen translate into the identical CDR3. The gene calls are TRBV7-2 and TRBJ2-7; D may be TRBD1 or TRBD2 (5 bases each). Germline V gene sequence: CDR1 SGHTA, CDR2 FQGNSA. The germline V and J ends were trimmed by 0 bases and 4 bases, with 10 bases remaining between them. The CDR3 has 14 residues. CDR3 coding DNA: TGTGCCAGCAGCTTAGCTCCGGGGCGTTACGAGCAGTACTTC. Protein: CASSLAPGRYEQYF.

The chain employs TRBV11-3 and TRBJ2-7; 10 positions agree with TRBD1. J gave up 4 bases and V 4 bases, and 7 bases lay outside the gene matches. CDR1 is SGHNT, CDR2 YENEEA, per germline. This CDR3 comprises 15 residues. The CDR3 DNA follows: TGTGCCAGCAGCTCGCCGACAGGGGGCTGGTACGAGCAGTACTTC. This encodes CASSSPTGGWYEQYF.

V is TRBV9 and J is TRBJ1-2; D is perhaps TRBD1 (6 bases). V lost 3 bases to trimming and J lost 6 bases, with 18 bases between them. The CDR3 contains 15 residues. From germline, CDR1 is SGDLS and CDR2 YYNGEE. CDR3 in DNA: TGTGCCAGCAGCGGAGGACAGACAGCTTGGGATGGCTACACCTTC. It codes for CASSGGQTAWDGYTF.

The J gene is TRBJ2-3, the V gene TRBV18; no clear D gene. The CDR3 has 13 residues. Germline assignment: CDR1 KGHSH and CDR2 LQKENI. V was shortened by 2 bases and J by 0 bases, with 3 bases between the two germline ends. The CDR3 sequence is CASSPTSTDTQYF. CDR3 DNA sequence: TGTGCCAGCTCACCAACTAGCACAGATACGCAGTATTTT.

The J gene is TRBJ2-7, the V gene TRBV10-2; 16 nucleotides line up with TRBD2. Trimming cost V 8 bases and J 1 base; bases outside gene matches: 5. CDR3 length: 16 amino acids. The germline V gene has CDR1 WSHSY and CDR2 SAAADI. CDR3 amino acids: CASGTSGRGASYEQYF. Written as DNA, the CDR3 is TGCGCCAGCGGGACTAGCGGGAGGGGAGCGTCCTACGAGCAGTACTTC.

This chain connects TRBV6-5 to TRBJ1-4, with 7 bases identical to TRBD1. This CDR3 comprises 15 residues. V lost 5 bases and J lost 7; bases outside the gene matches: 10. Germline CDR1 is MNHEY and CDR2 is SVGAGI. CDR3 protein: CASSPSRGGFEKLFF. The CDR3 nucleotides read TGTGCCAGCAGTCCCTCCAGGGGGGGTTTTGAAAAACTGTTTTTT.

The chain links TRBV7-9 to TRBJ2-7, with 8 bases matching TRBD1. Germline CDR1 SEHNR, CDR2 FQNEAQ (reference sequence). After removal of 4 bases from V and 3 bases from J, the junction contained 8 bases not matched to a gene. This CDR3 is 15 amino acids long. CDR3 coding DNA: TGTGCCAGCAGCTCCCAGGGGGCTAACCTCTACGAGCAGTACTTC. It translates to CASSSQGANLYEQYF.

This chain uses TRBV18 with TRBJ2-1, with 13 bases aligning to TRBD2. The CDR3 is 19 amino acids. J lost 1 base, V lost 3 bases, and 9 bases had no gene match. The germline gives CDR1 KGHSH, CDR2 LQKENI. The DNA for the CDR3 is TGTGCCAGCTCACCTTCCCCGGGACTAGCGGGATCGTCCTACAATGAGCAGTTCTTC. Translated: CASSPSPGLAGSSYNEQFF.

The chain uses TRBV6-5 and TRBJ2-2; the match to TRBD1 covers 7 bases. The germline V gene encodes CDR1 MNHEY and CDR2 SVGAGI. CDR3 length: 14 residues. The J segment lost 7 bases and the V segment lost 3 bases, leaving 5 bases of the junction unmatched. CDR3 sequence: CASSYDRAGGELFF. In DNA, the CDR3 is TGTGCCAGCAGTTATGACAGGGCTGGCGGGGAGCTGTTTTTT.